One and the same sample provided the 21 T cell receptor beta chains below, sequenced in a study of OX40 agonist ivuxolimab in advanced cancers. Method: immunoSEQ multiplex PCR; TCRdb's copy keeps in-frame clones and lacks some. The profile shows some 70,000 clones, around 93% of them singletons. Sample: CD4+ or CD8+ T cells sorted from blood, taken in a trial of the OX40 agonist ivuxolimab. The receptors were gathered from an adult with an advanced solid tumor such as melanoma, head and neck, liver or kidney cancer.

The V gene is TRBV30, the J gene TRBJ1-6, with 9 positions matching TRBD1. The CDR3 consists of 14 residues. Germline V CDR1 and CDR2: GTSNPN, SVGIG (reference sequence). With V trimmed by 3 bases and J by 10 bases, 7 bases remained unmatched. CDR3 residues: CAWSRTGAGSPLHF. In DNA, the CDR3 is TGTGCCTGGAGCAGGACAGGGGCTGGGTCACCCCTCCACTTT.

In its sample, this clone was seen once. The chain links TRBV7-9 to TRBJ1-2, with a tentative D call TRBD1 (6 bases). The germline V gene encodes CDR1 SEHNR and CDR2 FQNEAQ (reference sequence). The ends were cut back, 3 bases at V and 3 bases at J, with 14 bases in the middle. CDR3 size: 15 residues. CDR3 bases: TGTGCCAGCAGCTTTGGTCGGGGGGCGGACTATGGCTACACCTTC. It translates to CASSFGRGADYGYTF.

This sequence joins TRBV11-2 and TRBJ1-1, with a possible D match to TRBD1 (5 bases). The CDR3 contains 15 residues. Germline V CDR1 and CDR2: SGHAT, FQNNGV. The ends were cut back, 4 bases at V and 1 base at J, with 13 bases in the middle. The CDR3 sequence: CASSSSIGGNTEAFF. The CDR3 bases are TGTGCCAGCAGCTCCTCCATCGGGGGGAACACTGAAGCTTTCTTT. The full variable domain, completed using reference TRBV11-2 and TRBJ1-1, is EAGVAQSPRYKIIEKRQSVAFWCNPISGHATLYWYQQILGQGPKLLIQFQNNGVVDDSQLPKDRFSAERLKGVDSTLKIQPAKLEDSAVYLCASSSSIGGNTEAFFGQGTRLTVV.

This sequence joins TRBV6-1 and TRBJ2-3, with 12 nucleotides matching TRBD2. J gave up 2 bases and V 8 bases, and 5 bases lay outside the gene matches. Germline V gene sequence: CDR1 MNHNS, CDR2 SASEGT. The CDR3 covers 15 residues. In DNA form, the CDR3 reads TGTGCCAGCGACACTAGCGGGGGGTTCACAGATACGCAGTATTTT. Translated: CASDTSGGFTDTQYF.

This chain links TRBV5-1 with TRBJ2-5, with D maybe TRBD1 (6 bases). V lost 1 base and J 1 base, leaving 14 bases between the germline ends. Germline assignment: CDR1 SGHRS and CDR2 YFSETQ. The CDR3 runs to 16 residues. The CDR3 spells CASSLKVQGSQETQYF. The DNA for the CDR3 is TGCGCCAGCAGCTTGAAAGTACAGGGATCCCAAGAGACCCAGTACTTC.

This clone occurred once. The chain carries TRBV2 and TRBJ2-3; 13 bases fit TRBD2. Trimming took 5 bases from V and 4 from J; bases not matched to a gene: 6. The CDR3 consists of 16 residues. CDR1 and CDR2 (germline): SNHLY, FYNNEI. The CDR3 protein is CASSYILAGGSDTQYF. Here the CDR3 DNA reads TGTGCCAGCAGTTACATACTAGCGGGGGGGTCAGATACGCAGTATTTT.

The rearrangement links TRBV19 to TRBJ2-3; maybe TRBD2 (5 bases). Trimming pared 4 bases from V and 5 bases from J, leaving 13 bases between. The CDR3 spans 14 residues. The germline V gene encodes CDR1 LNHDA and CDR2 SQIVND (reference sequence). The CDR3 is CASSTATGRDTQYF. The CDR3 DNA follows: TGTGCCAGTAGTACAGCGACGGGAAGAGATACGCAGTATTTT.

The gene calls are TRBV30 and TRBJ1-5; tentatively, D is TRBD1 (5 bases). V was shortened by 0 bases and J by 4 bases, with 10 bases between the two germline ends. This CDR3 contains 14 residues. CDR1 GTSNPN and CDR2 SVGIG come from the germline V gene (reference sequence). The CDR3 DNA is TGTGCCTGGAGTGTAGGCGGGGGTAATCAGCCCCAGCATTTT. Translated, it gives CAWSVGGGNQPQHF.

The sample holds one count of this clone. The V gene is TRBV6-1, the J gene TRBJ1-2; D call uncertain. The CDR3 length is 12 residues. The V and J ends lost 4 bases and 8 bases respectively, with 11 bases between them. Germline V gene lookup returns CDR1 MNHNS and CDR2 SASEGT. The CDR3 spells CASSGTQMGYTF. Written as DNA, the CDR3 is TGTGCCAGCAGTGGGACCCAGATGGGCTACACCTTC.

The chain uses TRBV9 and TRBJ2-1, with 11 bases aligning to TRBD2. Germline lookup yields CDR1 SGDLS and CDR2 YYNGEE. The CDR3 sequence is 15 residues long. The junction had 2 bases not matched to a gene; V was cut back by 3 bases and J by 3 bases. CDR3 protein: CASSAGLAVYNEQFF. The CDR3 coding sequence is TGTGCCAGCAGCGCGGGACTAGCGGTCTACAATGAGCAGTTCTTC.

CDR3 nucleotide sequence: TGTGCCAGCAGCTCCAGTTTGGAGACCCAGTACTTC. It translates to CASSSSLETQYF. The chain links TRBV11-2 to TRBJ2-5, with D unresolved. Trimming stripped 4 bases from V and 5 bases from J, with 8 bases between. The CDR3 is 12 residues long. CDR1 and CDR2 from the germline V gene are SGHAT and FQNNGV.

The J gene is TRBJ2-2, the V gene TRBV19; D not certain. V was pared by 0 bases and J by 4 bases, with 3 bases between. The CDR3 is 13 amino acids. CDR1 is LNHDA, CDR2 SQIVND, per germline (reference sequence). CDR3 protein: CASSIDGTGELFF. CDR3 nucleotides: TGTGCCAGTAGTATAGACGGCACCGGGGAGCTGTTTTTT.

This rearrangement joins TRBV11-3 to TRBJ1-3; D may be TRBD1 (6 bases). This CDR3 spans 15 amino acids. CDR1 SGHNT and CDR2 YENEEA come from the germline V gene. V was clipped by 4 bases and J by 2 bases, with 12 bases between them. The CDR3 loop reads CASSSDSRTGNTIYF. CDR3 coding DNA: TGTGCCAGCAGCTCGGACAGTAGAACTGGAAACACCATATATTTT.

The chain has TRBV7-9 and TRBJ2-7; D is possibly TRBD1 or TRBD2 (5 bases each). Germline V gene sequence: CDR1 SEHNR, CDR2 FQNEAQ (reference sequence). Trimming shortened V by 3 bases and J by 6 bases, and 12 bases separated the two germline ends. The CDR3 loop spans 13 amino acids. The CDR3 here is CASSFTGASEQYF. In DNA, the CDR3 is TGTGCCAGCAGCTTCACCGGGGCCTCCGAGCAGTACTTC.

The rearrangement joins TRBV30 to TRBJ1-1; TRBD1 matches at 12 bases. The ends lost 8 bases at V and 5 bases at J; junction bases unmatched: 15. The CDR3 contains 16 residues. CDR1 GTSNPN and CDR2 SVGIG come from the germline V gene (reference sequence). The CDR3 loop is CAGTGTGGLWKTEAFF. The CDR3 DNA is TGTGCCGGCACCGGGACAGGGGGCCTGTGGAAAACTGAAGCTTTCTTT.

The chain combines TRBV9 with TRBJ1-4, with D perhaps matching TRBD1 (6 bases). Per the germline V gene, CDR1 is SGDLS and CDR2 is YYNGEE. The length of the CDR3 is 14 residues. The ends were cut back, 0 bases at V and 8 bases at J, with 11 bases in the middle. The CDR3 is CASSVGQGQEKLFF. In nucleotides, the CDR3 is TGTGCCAGCAGCGTAGGGCAGGGGCAGGAAAAACTGTTTTTT.

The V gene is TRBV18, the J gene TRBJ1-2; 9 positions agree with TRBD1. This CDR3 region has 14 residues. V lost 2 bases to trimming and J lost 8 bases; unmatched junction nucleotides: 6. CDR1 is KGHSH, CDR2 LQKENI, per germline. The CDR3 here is CASSPGDRERGYTF. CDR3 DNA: TGTGCCAGCTCACCAGGGGACAGGGAGAGAGGCTACACCTTC.

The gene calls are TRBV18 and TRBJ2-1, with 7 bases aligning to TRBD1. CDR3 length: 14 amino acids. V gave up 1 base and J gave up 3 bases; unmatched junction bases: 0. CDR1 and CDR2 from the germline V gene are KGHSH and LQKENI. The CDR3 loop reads CASSPRTGYNEQFF. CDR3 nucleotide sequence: TGTGCCAGCTCACCACGGACAGGCTACAATGAGCAGTTCTTC.

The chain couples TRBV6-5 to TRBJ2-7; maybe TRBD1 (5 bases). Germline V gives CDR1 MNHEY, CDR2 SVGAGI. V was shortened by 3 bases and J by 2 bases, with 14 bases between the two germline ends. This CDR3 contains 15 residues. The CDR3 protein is CASSYGQGDPYEQYF. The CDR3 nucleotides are TGTGCCAGCAGTTATGGCCAGGGTGACCCCTACGAGCAGTACTTC.

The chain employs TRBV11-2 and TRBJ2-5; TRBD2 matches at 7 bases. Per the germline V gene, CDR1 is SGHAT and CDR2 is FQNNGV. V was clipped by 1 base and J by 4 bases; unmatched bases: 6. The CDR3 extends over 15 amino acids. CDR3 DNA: TGTGCCAGCAGCTTAGGCGGGACTAATCGAGAGACCCAGTACTTC. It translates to CASSLGGTNRETQYF.

The CDR3 protein is CASSLAPGTEETQYF. The DNA of the CDR3 is TGCGCCAGCAGCTTGGCCCCCGGGACGGAAGAGACCCAGTACTTC. The chain carries TRBV5-1 and TRBJ2-5, with D perhaps being TRBD1 or TRBD2 (5 bases each). Per the germline V gene, CDR1 is SGHRS and CDR2 is YFSETQ. Trimming left V 0 bases short and J 3 bases short, with 12 bases between. The CDR3 length is 15 residues.